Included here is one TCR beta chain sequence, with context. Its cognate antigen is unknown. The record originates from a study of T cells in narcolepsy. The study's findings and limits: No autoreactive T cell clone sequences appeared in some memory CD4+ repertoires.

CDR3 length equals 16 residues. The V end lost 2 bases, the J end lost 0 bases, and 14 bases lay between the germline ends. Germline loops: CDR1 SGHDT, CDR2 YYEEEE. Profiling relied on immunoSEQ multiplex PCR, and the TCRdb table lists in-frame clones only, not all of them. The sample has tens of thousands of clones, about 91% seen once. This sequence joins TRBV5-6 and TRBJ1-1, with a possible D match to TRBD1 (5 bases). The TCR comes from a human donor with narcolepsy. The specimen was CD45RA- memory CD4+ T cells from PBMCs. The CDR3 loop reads CASSFLAGLMNTEAFF. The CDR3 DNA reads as TGTGCCAGCAGCTTTTTGGCAGGGCTCATGAACACTGAAGCTTTCTTT.